The clone carrying this T cell receptor beta chain was detected once. These data originate in a study of blood T cell repertoires in COVID-19. Across the whole study: PBMCs, B-cell-depleted T cells, or T cells provided the cDNA or gDNA that made up the material.

The CDR3 length is 13 residues. Trimming left V 5 bases short and J 2 bases short, with 9 bases between. The method was immunoSEQ multiplex PCR; TCRdb's version includes in-frame clones alone and lacks a portion of them. The sample holds fewer than 50,000 clones, around 79% seen once. The chain joins TRBV12-3 or TRBV12-4 to TRBJ1-2; the D is unclear. The source is a man between 65 and 85 years old with acute or convalescent COVID-19. Material for sequencing was peripheral blood. CDR3 sequence reads: CASSNRVNYGYTF. In nucleotides, the CDR3 is TGTGCCAGCAGTAACCGGGTCAACTATGGCTACACCTTC.